This is a list of T cell receptor beta chains from one sample in a study of blood T cell repertoires in COVID-19. Using immunoSEQ multiplex PCR, the repertoire was profiled, and TCRdb retains in-frame clones only, with some absent. The repertoire holds 200,000 to 250,000 clones, approximately 88% seen once, with 10% in the top ten. Input material: PBMCs or T cells enriched from blood (not recorded which). These receptors were collected from a man younger than 30 with acute COVID-19. The CDR3 runs from the conserved cysteine through the conserved F or W. Clone size appears in some rows only: once, few, many, or a class for an expanded clone.

CDR3aa,v_gene,abundance
CSAATGEGGKLFF,TRBV29-1,.
CASSHLAGGRNEQFF,TRBV4-2,.
CASSPVGEGIQYF,TRBV28,.
CASSLAGYYEQYF,TRBV28,.
CAWSVHRDGEQFF,TRBV30,.
CASSFRVSYGYTF,TRBV12-3/TRBV12-4,.
CAIYGGENWETQYF,TRBV7-9,.
CASSYGTGPSYEQYF,TRBV27,.
CASSLSKLTEAFF,TRBV28,.
CASRQDRALLDSPLHF,TRBV28,.
CASSETGEGASGYTF,TRBV6-4,.
CASSQEGGTDTQYF,TRBV4-1,few
CASSLGPSGKDTQYF,TRBV27,.